The present T cell receptor beta chain was sequenced within a study of shared clonotypes between healthy human individuals. General observations from the study: Deeper or shallower sequencing was expected to change how clonotypes are shared among donors.

Among the unsorted PBMC samples, replicate PCRs used around 280 ng DNA, roughly 33,000 T cell genomes. In the original processing: For the immunoSEQ data, sequences were junction-only without quality scores, so filtering differed. This table comes from immunoSEQ multiplex PCR, and its TCRdb copy is limited to in-frame clones, with some not included. Clonal size and the V and J genes are those of that table, whereas D and trimming came from the DNA. The table lists under 600,000 clones, roughly 85% of them singletons, with under 15% in the top ten. All participating donors were Caucasian adults from Nashville, Tennessee. The CDR3 extends over 15 amino acids. From germline, CDR1 is SGHVS and CDR2 FNYEAQ. Of note for this clone: The antigen is unknown. The junction and the germline gene differ at one end; a read error may be behind it.

This sequence was found in a woman between 35 and 50 years old in good health. Some clones in this sample may be carry-over from other donors' samples. This chain uses TRBV7-6 with TRBJ1-1; 7 nucleotides agree with TRBD1. The specimen sequenced was PBMCs. The CDR3 region is CASSLVGGADTGAFF. The DNA for the CDR3 is TGTGCCAGCAGCCTGGTAGGGGGCGCAGACACTGGAGCTTTCTTT.